This T cell receptor (beta chain) was profiled in a study of blood T cells in healthy people across ages. The ends lost 5 bases at V and 10 bases at J; junction bases unmatched: 11. This CDR3 comprises 15 residues. The germline CDR1 and CDR2 sequences are KGHDR and SFDVKD. Primers used in a second PCR of about 6 to 11 cycles were a sample-barcoded 5' primer and a J-beta primer mix. TCRdb passed the 5' RACE reads through MiXCR, listing each CDR3 protein once. This table holds 750,000 to 950,000 distinct CDR3 sequences, around half found once. The sequence was collected from a man older than 75 in good health. The rearrangement links TRBV24-1 to TRBJ2-7; 12 positions match TRBD1. What was sequenced was blood. The CDR3 sequence is CATSVGTGGTKTQYF. CDR3 sequence (DNA): TGTGCCACCAGTGTTGGGACAGGGGGCACCAAAACCCAGTACTTC.